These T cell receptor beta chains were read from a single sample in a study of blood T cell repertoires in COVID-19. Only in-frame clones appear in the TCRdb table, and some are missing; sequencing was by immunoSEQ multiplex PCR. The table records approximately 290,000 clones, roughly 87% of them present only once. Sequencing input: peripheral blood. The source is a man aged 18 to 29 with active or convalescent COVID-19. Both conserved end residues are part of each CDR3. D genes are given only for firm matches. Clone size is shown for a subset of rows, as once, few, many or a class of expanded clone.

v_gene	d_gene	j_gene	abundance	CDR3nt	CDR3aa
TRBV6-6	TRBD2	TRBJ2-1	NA	TGTGCCAGCAGTTCTAGCGGTTCCTACAATGAGCAGTTCTTC	CASSSSGSYNEQFF
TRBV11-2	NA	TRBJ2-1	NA	TGTGCCAGCAGCCCCGGACAGTACAATGAGCAGTTCTTC	CASSPGQYNEQFF
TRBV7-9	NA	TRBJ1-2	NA	TGTGCCAGCAGCTCCCGGGACAAACACAACTATGGCTACACCTTC	CASSSRDKHNYGYTF
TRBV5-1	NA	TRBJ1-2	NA	TGCGCCAGCAGCTTTGATGGGAGTGGTGGCTACACCTTC	CASSFDGSGGYTF
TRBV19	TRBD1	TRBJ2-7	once	TGTGCCAGTAGTAGATACACGGGACAGGGTTACGAGCAGTACTTC	CASSRYTGQGYEQYF
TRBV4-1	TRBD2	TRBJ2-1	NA	TGCGCCAGCAGCCAAGGCCCACGTTCGGGCGGGAGGGCCGGTGAGCAGTTCTTC	CASSQGPRSGGRAGEQFF
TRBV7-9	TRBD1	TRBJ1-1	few	TGTGCCAGCACCTTGAGCACAGGGGGTGAAGCTTTCTTT	CASTLSTGGEAFF
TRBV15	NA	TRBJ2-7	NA	TGTGCCACCAGCAGCCCAGGGACCTACGAGCAGTACTTC	CATSSPGTYEQYF
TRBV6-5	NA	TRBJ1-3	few	TGTGCCAGCGGATCGGAGTCTGGAAACACCATATATTTT	CASGSESGNTIYF
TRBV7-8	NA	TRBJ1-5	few	TGTGCCAGCAGCTCCGGGGTTGGCAATCAGCCCCAGCATTTT	CASSSGVGNQPQHF
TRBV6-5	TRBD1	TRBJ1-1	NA	TGTGCCAGCAGCGCTAACAGGGGGCAAACTGAAGCTTTCTTT	CASSANRGQTEAFF
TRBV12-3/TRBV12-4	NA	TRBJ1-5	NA	TGTGCCAGCAGCACAGGCAATCAGCCCCAGCATTTT	CASSTGNQPQHF
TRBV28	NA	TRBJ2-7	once	TGTGCCAGCAGTGGTGTGGGGGACTTAGAATACGAGCAGTACTTC	CASSGVGDLEYEQYF
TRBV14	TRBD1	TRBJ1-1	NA	TGTGCCAGCAGACAGGGGCCCGAAGCTTTCTTT	CASRQGPEAFF
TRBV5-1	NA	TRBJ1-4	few	TGCGCCAGCAGCGCGGGACGGTATAATGAAAAACTGTTTTTT	CASSAGRYNEKLFF
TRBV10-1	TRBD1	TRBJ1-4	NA	TGCGCCAGCAGTGATCCGACAGGGAAGGACGAAAAACTGTTTTTT	CASSDPTGKDEKLFF
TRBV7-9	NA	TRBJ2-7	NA	TGTGCCAGCAGCCCTAAGGTGGCGGAGGGCGACTTAGTATCCTACGAGCAGTACTTC	CASSPKVAEGDLVSYEQYF
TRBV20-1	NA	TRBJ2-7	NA	TGCAGTGCTAGTGGCACTATTCTGTACGAGCAGTACTTC	CSASGTILYEQYF
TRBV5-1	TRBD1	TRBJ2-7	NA	TGCGCCAGCAGCTTTGGGGACAGGGCCACCTACGAGCAGTACTTC	CASSFGDRATYEQYF
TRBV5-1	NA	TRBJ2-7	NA	TGCGCCAGCAGCTTGATCCAAGGCCCGGGGGAGCAGTACTTC	CASSLIQGPGEQYF
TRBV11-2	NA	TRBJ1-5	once	TGTGCCAGCAGCGAACAGGGAGTTGGCAATCAGCCCCAGCATTTT	CASSEQGVGNQPQHF
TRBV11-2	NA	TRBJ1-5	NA	TGTGCCAGCAGCCGGGGGGGGCAGGGCAATCAGCCCCAGCATTTT	CASSRGGQGNQPQHF
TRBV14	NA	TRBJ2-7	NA	TGTGCCAGCAGCCAAGGTCACGGGAAAGCTTACGAGCAGTACTTC	CASSQGHGKAYEQYF
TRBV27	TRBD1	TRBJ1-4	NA	TGTGCCAGCGCGCAGGACAGGATAAATGAAAAACTGTTTTTT	CASAQDRINEKLFF
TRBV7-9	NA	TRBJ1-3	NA	TGTGCCAGCAGCCATCCGGGACTACTGGGAAACACCATATATTTT	CASSHPGLLGNTIYF
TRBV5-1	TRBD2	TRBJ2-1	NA	TGCGCCAGCAGCTTGGTCGTTAGCGGGGGTGAGAATGAGCAGTTCTTC	CASSLVVSGGENEQFF
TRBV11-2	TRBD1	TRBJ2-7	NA	TGTGCCAGCAGCCTCTACCCTCGACAGGGATCGGACGAGCAGTACTTC	CASSLYPRQGSDEQYF
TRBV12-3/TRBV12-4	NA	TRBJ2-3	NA	TGTGCCACATCATATAGCGGCACAGATACGCAGTATTTT	CATSYSGTDTQYF
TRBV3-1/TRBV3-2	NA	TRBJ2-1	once	TGTGCCAGCAGCCAGGCAGGGATCGTGAATGAGCAGTTCTTC	CASSQAGIVNEQFF
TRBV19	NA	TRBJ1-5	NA	TGTGCCAGTAGTAGAGACAGTAGCAATCAGCCCCAGCATTTT	CASSRDSSNQPQHF
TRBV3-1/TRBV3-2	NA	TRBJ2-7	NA	TGTGCCAGCAGTAGGGGAAACTCCTACGAGCAGTACTTC	CASSRGNSYEQYF
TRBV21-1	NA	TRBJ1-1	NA	TGTGCCAGCAACCCACAGGGGGCGACTTCTGAAGCTTTCTTT	CASNPQGATSEAFF
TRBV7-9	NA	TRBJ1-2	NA	TGTGCCAGCAGCTTGGGCACCATCTATGGCTACACCTTC	CASSLGTIYGYTF
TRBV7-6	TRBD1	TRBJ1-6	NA	TGTGCCAGCAGCTTAGCGGGACAGGTGTCACCCCTCCACTTT	CASSLAGQVSPLHF
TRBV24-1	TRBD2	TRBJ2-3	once	TGTGCCACCAGCGGTGGGACTAGCGATAGCACAGATACGCAGTATTTT	CATSGGTSDSTDTQYF
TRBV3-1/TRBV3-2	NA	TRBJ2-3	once	TGTGCCAGCAGCCAAGTTCTGTTACAATGTTACGGAAGCGGCACAGATACGCAGTATTTT	CASSQVLLQCYGSGTDTQYF
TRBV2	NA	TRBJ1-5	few	TGTGCCAGCAGGTTCAGCGGGGCCGGCGGCAATCAGCCCCAGCATTTT	CASRFSGAGGNQPQHF
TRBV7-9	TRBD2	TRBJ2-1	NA	TGTGCCAGCAGCCGAGCCGTAGGACTAGCGGGGGACTCCTACAATGAGCAGTTCTTC	CASSRAVGLAGDSYNEQFF
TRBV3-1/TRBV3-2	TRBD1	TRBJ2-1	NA	TGTGCCAGCAGCCGCCCACCGGGACAGGGGGCTTGGTACAATGAGCAGTTCTTC	CASSRPPGQGAWYNEQFF
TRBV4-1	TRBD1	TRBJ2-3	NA	TGCGCCAGCAGCCAGAGGGCCCTGGGACAGACTAGCACAGATACGCAGTATTTT	CASSQRALGQTSTDTQYF
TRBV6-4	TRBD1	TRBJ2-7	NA	TGTGCCAGCAGTGACGGGACAATGGACAGGGCGAAGATCTCCTACGTTCTCTACTTC	CASSDGTMDRAKISYVLYF
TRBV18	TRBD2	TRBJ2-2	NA	TGTGCCAGCTCACCAATACTAGCGGGAGAGCACGGGGAGCTGTTTTTT	CASSPILAGEHGELFF
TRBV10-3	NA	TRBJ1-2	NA	TGTGCCATCAGTGATTCACAGGGTCGGGGTTTTAACTATGGCTACACCTTC	CAISDSQGRGFNYGYTF
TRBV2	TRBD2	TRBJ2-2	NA	TGTGCCAGCGGGCGGGGGACTACGAACACCGGGGAGCTGTTTTTT	CASGRGTTNTGELFF
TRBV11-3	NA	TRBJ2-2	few	TGTGCCAGCAGCCTACAGACCGGGGAGCTGTTTTTT	CASSLQTGELFF
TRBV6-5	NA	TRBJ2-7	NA	TGTGCCAGCAGTTACCAGGTTGGGGCAGCCTACGAGCAGTACTTC	CASSYQVGAAYEQYF
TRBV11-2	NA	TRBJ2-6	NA	TGTGCCAGCAGCAAGGACATATCTGGGGCCAACGTCCTGACTTTC	CASSKDISGANVLTF
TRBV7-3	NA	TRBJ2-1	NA	TGTGCCAGCAGCTTATTTAAAGCGGCTAACAATGAGCAGTTCTTC	CASSLFKAANNEQFF
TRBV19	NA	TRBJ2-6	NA	TGTGCCAGTAGTATCGAGGGGACATGGCTCTCTGGGGCCAACGTCCTGACTTTC	CASSIEGTWLSGANVLTF
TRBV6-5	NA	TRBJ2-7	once	TGTGCCAGCAGTTACGACACAATCGAGCAGTACTTC	CASSYDTIEQYF
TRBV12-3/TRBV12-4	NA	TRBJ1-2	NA	TGTGCCAGCAGGGAGGGACGTACCTATGGCTACACCTTC	CASREGRTYGYTF
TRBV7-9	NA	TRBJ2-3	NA	TGTGCCAGCAGCTCACGGATGGAGGTGGGGGCGGCAGATACGCAGTATTTT	CASSSRMEVGAADTQYF
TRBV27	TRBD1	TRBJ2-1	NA	TGTGCCAGCTCAAATCCGGGACAGGTACACAATGAGCAGTTCTTC	CASSNPGQVHNEQFF
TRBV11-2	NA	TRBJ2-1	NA	TGTGCCAGCAGCTTACCCCTAGGGGGGGACAATGAGCAGTTCTTC	CASSLPLGGDNEQFF
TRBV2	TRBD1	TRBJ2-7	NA	TGTGCCAGCAGTGAAGGGACAGGCTACGAGCAGTACTTC	CASSEGTGYEQYF
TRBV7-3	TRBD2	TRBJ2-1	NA	TGTGCCAGCAGCTTCTCGACTAGCGGGAACAATGAGCAGTTCTTC	CASSFSTSGNNEQFF
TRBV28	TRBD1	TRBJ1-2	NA	TGTGCCAGCAGGACAGGGCTTTTGGGCTATGGCTACACCTTC	CASRTGLLGYGYTF
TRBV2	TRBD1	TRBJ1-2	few	TGTGCCAGCAGGGGACAGGCTTATGGCTACACCTTC	CASRGQAYGYTF
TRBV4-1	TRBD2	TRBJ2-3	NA	TGCGCCAGCAGCCGGGGACTAGCGGGGGGGCGGAACACAGATACGCAGTATTTT	CASSRGLAGGRNTDTQYF
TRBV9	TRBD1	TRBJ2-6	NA	TGTGCCAGCAGCGCGACAGGGGCCATGGCCAACGTCCTGACTTTC	CASSATGAMANVLTF